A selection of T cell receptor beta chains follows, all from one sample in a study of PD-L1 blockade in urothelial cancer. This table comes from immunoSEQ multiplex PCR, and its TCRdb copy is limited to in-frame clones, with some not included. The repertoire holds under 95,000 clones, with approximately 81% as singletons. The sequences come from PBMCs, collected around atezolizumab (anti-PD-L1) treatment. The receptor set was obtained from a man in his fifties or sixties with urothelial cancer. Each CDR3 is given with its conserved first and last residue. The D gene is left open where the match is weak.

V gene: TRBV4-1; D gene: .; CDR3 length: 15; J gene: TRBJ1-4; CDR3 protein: CASSQGSGVNEKLFF; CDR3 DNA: TGCGCCAGCAGCCAAGGATCCGGGGTTAATGAAAAACTGTTTTTT
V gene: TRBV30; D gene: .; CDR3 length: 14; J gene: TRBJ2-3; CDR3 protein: CAWSVPGSTDTQYF; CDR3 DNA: TGTGCCTGGAGTGTACCGGGTAGCACAGATACGCAGTATTTT
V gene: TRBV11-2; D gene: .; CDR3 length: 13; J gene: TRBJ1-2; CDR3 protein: CASRPGVSVGYTF; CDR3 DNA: TGTGCCAGCAGGCCTGGAGTAAGTGTTGGCTACACCTTC
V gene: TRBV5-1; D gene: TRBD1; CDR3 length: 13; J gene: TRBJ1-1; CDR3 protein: CASSFHRGTEAFF; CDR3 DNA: TGCGCCAGCAGCTTCCACAGGGGCACTGAAGCTTTCTTT
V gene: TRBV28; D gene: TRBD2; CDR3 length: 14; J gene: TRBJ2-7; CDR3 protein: CASSLTSGRYEQYF; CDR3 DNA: TGTGCCAGCAGTTTAACTAGCGGGAGATACGAGCAGTACTTC
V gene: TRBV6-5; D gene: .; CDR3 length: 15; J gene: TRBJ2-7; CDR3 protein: CASSRGVGGDYEQYF; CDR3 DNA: TGTGCCAGCAGCCGCGGCGTTGGCGGGGACTACGAGCAGTACTTC
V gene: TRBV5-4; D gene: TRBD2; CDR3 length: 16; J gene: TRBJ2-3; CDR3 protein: CASSSQGLAITDTQYF; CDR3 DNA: TGTGCCAGCAGCTCCCAAGGACTAGCTATCACAGATACGCAGTATTTT
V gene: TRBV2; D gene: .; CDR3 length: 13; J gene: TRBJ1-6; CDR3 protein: CATRTDLNSPLHF; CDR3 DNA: TGTGCCACCAGGACAGATCTTAATTCACCCCTCCACTTT
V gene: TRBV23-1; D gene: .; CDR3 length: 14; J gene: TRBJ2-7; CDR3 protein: CASSRSLTLYEQYF; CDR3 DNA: TGCGCCAGCAGCCGTAGTCTGACTCTCTACGAGCAGTACTTC
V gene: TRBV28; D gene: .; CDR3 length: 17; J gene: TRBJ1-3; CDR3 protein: CASSFGQGFFSGNTIYF; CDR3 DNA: TGTGCCAGCAGTTTTGGGCAGGGTTTCTTCTCTGGAAACACCATATATTTT
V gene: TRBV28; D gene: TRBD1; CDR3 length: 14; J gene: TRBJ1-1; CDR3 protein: CASRRQGPNTEAFF; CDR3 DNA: TGTGCCAGCAGACGACAGGGGCCCAACACTGAAGCTTTCTTT
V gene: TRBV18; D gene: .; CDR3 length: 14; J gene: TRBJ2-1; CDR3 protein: CASSPGATDNEQFF; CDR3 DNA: TGTGCCAGCTCACCGGGGGCCACCGACAATGAGCAGTTCTTC
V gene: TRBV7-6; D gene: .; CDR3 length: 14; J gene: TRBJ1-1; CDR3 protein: CASSLSTGNTEAFF; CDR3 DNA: TGTGCCAGCAGCTTATCGACAGGGAACACTGAAGCTTTCTTT
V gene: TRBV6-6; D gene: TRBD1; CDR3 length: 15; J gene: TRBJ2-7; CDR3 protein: CASSLTGTVTYEQYF; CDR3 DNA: TGTGCCAGCAGTTTAACCGGGACAGTCACCTACGAGCAGTACTTC
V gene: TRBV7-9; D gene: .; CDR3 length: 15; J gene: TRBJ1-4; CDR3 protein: CASSRRSGSNEKLFF; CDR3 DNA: TGTGCCAGCAGCCGGCGGTCGGGGTCTAATGAAAAACTGTTTTTT
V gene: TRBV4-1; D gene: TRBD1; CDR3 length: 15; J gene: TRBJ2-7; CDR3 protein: CASSHAGQGSYEQYF; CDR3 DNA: TGCGCCAGCAGCCATGCGGGACAGGGTTCCTACGAGCAGTACTTC
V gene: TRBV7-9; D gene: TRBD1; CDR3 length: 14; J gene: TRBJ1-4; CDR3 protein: CASSRGQINEKLFF; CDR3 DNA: TGTGCCAGCAGCCGGGGACAGATTAATGAAAAACTGTTTTTT
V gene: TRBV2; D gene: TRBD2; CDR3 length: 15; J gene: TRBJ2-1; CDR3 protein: CASGSRILATNEQFF; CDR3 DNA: TGTGCCAGCGGTTCAAGGATACTAGCGACCAATGAGCAGTTCTTC
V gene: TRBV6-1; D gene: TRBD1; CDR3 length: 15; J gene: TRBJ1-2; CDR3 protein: CASIGTGGFVYGYTF; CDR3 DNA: TGTGCCAGCATAGGGACAGGGGGCTTTGTGTATGGCTACACCTTC
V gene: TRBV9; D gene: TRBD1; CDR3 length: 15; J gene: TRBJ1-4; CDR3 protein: CASSITGTGVEKLFF; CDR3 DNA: TGTGCCAGCAGCATCACCGGGACAGGGGTTGAAAAACTGTTTTTT
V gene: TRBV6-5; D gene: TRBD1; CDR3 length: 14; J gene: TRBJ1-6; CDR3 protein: CAGAQGLGNSPLHF; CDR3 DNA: TGTGCCGGCGCACAGGGGTTAGGCAATTCACCCCTCCACTTT
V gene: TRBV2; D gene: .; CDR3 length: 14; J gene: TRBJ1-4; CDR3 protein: CASSDNRIGEKLFF; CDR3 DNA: TGTGCCAGCAGTGATAATCGAATCGGGGAAAAACTGTTTTTT